These T cell receptor beta chains were read from a single sample in a study of regulatory T cells in long-lasting Graves disease. Via MiXCR, TCRdb re-called the multiplex PCR reads, giving one row per CDR3 protein. Among 650,000 to 700,000 distinct CDR3 sequences listed, 30% were seen once. The source material was peripheral blood mononuclear cells (PBMCs), sampled when the disease was refractory, from a patient treated with antithyroid drugs. The origin of the receptors is a female donor with Graves disease. Each CDR3 is given with its conserved first and last residue. A D gene is named only where the DNA matches it firmly. Not all rows give a size; the values are once, few, many and, for expanded clones, a class.

j_gene: TRBJ2-5
v_gene: TRBV11-2
abundance: many
d_gene: NA
CDR3aa: CASSQSGFQETQYF
CDR3nt: TGTGCCAGCAGCCAGAGCGGGTTCCAAGAGACCCAGTACTTC

j_gene: TRBJ2-7
v_gene: TRBV12-5
abundance: few
d_gene: TRBD2
CDR3aa: CASGRSGSWGEQYF
CDR3nt: TGTGCTAGTGGTCGAAGCGGGAGTTGGGGCGAGCAGTACTTC

j_gene: TRBJ2-7
v_gene: TRBV9
abundance: few
d_gene: TRBD1
CDR3aa: CASSRDRDEDEQYF
CDR3nt: TGTGCCAGCAGCAGAGACAGGGATGAGGACGAGCAGTACTTC

j_gene: TRBJ1-4
v_gene: TRBV12-3/TRBV12-4
abundance: few
d_gene: NA
CDR3aa: CASSLRPNEKLFF
CDR3nt: TGTGCCAGCAGTTTGAGACCCAATGAAAAACTGTTTTTT

j_gene: TRBJ1-6
v_gene: TRBV12-3/TRBV12-4
abundance: few
d_gene: TRBD1
CDR3aa: CASSSRTGAGSPLHF
CDR3nt: TGTGCCAGCAGTTCCCGGACAGGGGCTGGTTCACCCCTCCACTTT

j_gene: TRBJ1-3
v_gene: TRBV12-3/TRBV12-4
abundance: NA
d_gene: NA
CDR3aa: CASSLKGISSGNTIYF
CDR3nt: TGTGCCAGCAGTTTGAAGGGGATCAGCTCTGGAAACACCATATATTTT

j_gene: TRBJ1-1
v_gene: TRBV19
abundance: NA
d_gene: NA
CDR3aa: CASSIGRYNTEAFF
CDR3nt: TGTGCCAGTAGTATAGGCAGGTACAACACTGAAGCTTTCTTT

j_gene: TRBJ1-6
v_gene: TRBV27
abundance: few
d_gene: TRBD1
CDR3aa: CASTTRADRASYNSPLHF
CDR3nt: TGTGCCAGCACCACTCGTGCGGACAGGGCTTCCTATAATTCACCCCTCCACTTT

j_gene: TRBJ1-1
v_gene: TRBV7-2
abundance: NA
d_gene: NA
CDR3aa: CASSHQRGNTEAFF
CDR3nt: TGTGCCAGCAGCCATCAGCGGGGGAACACTGAAGCTTTCTTT

j_gene: TRBJ1-6
v_gene: TRBV7-3
abundance: NA
d_gene: NA
CDR3aa: CASSLGGTLGSPLHF
CDR3nt: TGTGCCAGCAGCTTAGGCGGCACCTTAGGTTCACCCCTCCACTTT

j_gene: TRBJ1-1
v_gene: TRBV6-1
abundance: few
d_gene: TRBD1
CDR3aa: CASSRGQDTEAFF
CDR3nt: TGTGCCAGCAGTAGGGGACAGGACACTGAAGCTTTCTTT

j_gene: TRBJ1-2
v_gene: TRBV25-1
abundance: NA
d_gene: TRBD1
CDR3aa: CASSVPGQGIGYTF
CDR3nt: TGTGCCAGCAGTGTCCCGGGACAGGGGATTGGCTACACCTTC

j_gene: TRBJ2-7
v_gene: TRBV12-3/TRBV12-4
abundance: few
d_gene: NA
CDR3aa: CASRRGRGSSYEQYF
CDR3nt: TGTGCCAGCAGAAGGGGACGGGGGAGCTCCTACGAGCAGTACTTC

j_gene: TRBJ1-1
v_gene: TRBV2
abundance: NA
d_gene: NA
CDR3aa: CASIKGVGVSTEAFF
CDR3nt: TGTGCCAGCATCAAGGGGGTAGGCGTGAGCACTGAAGCTTTCTTT

j_gene: TRBJ1-1
v_gene: TRBV28
abundance: NA
d_gene: NA
CDR3aa: CASSISQGGLNTEAFF
CDR3nt: TGTGCCAGTAGTATATCACAGGGTGGCTTGAACACTGAAGCTTTCTTT

j_gene: TRBJ2-7
v_gene: TRBV9
abundance: few
d_gene: TRBD1
CDR3aa: CASSVGGQPALYEQYF
CDR3nt: TGTGCCAGCAGCGTAGGGGGACAGCCCGCTTTGTACGAGCAGTACTTC

j_gene: TRBJ2-7
v_gene: TRBV30
abundance: few
d_gene: TRBD2
CDR3aa: CAWSPGLGHYEQYF
CDR3nt: TGTGCCTGGAGTCCTGGACTAGGACACTACGAGCAGTACTTC

j_gene: TRBJ2-5
v_gene: TRBV13
abundance: few
d_gene: TRBD2
CDR3aa: CASSPRGVKQETQYF
CDR3nt: TGTGCCAGCAGCCCCCGGGGGGTGAAACAAGAGACCCAGTACTTC

j_gene: TRBJ2-1
v_gene: TRBV11-2
abundance: few
d_gene: NA
CDR3aa: CASSLLGGGSYNEQFF
CDR3nt: TGTGCCAGCAGCCTTCTGGGAGGGGGCTCCTACAATGAGCAGTTCTTC

j_gene: TRBJ2-1
v_gene: TRBV20-1
abundance: NA
d_gene: NA
CDR3aa: CSARRARWEDSYNEQFF
CDR3nt: TGCAGTGCTAGGAGGGCAAGGTGGGAGGATTCTTACAATGAGCAGTTCTTC

j_gene: TRBJ1-5
v_gene: TRBV25-1
abundance: few
d_gene: NA
CDR3aa: CASSDSWAGNQPQHF
CDR3nt: TGTGCCAGCAGTGATTCTTGGGCAGGGAACCAGCCCCAGCATTTT

j_gene: TRBJ2-7
v_gene: TRBV18
abundance: few
d_gene: TRBD1
CDR3aa: CASSPLDRGSPYEQYF
CDR3nt: TGTGCCAGCTCACCGCTCGACAGGGGATCTCCGTACGAGCAGTACTTC

j_gene: TRBJ1-5
v_gene: TRBV19
abundance: NA
d_gene: NA
CDR3aa: CASLRQPGTSNQPQHF
CDR3nt: TGTGCCAGTCTTAGACAGCCAGGGACGAGCAATCAGCCCCAGCATTTT

j_gene: TRBJ1-2
v_gene: TRBV19
abundance: few
d_gene: NA
CDR3aa: CASSIMAGNYGYTF
CDR3nt: TGTGCCAGTAGTATTATGGCAGGAAACTATGGCTACACCTTC

j_gene: TRBJ1-4
v_gene: TRBV27
abundance: few
d_gene: NA
CDR3aa: CASRRAQQREKLFF
CDR3nt: TGTGCCAGCCGCCGGGCGCAGCAGAGGGAAAAACTGTTTTTT

j_gene: TRBJ2-4
v_gene: TRBV12-3/TRBV12-4
abundance: once
d_gene: NA
CDR3aa: CASSLHGKGGNIQYF
CDR3nt: TGTGCCAGCAGTTTACACGGGAAGGGGGGAAACATTCAGTACTTC

j_gene: TRBJ1-2
v_gene: TRBV11-3
abundance: NA
d_gene: NA
CDR3aa: CASRDGQTNYGYTF
CDR3nt: TGTGCCAGCCGGGACGGCCAAACTAACTATGGCTACACCTTC

j_gene: TRBJ1-1
v_gene: TRBV29-1
abundance: NA
d_gene: NA
CDR3aa: CSTQGGQGSGTEAFF
CDR3nt: TGCAGCACTCAAGGGGGGCAGGGGTCAGGGACTGAAGCTTTCTTT

j_gene: TRBJ2-1
v_gene: TRBV7-3
abundance: few
d_gene: TRBD2
CDR3aa: CASSRSGSGQFF
CDR3nt: TGTGCCAGCAGCCGTAGCGGGAGTGGGCAGTTCTTC

j_gene: TRBJ2-7
v_gene: TRBV3-1
abundance: NA
d_gene: TRBD1
CDR3aa: CASSPGTGGLYEQYF
CDR3nt: TGTGCCAGCAGCCCAGGCACAGGGGGCTTGTACGAGCAGTACTTC

j_gene: TRBJ1-1
v_gene: TRBV19
abundance: few
d_gene: TRBD1
CDR3aa: CASRPGQGNRNTEAFF
CDR3nt: TGTGCCAGTAGACCGGGACAGGGGAATAGGAACACTGAAGCTTTCTTT

j_gene: TRBJ1-2
v_gene: TRBV19
abundance: NA
d_gene: NA
CDR3aa: CASSMGPLGSYTF
CDR3nt: TGTGCCAGTAGTATGGGCCCCTTGGGGAGCTACACCTTC

j_gene: TRBJ1-2
v_gene: TRBV13
abundance: NA
d_gene: NA
CDR3aa: CASSSYRFGDGYTF
CDR3nt: TGTGCCAGCAGCTCCTACCGGTTCGGGGATGGCTACACCTTC

j_gene: TRBJ1-1
v_gene: TRBV5-1
abundance: NA
d_gene: TRBD1
CDR3aa: CASSLGQQGFGRSVTEAFF
CDR3nt: TGCGCCAGCAGCTTGGGCCAACAGGGGTTCGGCAGGAGTGTCACTGAAGCTTTCTTT

j_gene: TRBJ1-1
v_gene: TRBV29-1
abundance: few
d_gene: NA
CDR3aa: CSARDVLNTEAFF
CDR3nt: TGCAGCGCCCGGGACGTCTTGAACACTGAAGCTTTCTTT

j_gene: TRBJ2-7
v_gene: TRBV11-2
abundance: NA
d_gene: TRBD1
CDR3aa: CASSLDRGVGEQYF
CDR3nt: TGTGCCAGCAGTTTAGACAGGGGAGTGGGAGAGCAGTACTTC

j_gene: TRBJ2-1
v_gene: TRBV6-1
abundance: NA
d_gene: TRBD2
CDR3aa: CASRMTSTYNEQFF
CDR3nt: TGTGCCAGCAGGATGACTAGCACCTACAATGAGCAGTTCTTC

j_gene: TRBJ2-2
v_gene: TRBV24-1
abundance: NA
d_gene: NA
CDR3aa: CATSRAGTGELFF
CDR3nt: TGTGCCACCAGTCGGGCAGGGACCGGGGAGCTGTTTTTT

j_gene: TRBJ1-1
v_gene: TRBV11-3
abundance: NA
d_gene: NA
CDR3aa: CASSLAGSSTEAFF
CDR3nt: TGTGCCAGCAGCTTAGCGGGCTCGAGCACTGAAGCTTTCTTT

j_gene: TRBJ2-7
v_gene: TRBV6-1
abundance: few
d_gene: NA
CDR3aa: CASRGRGTDEQYF
CDR3nt: TGTGCCAGCAGGGGAAGGGGGACCGACGAGCAGTACTTC

j_gene: TRBJ2-7
v_gene: TRBV11-2
abundance: once
d_gene: NA
CDR3aa: CASSFTGHSSYELYF
CDR3nt: TGTGCCAGCAGCTTCACAGGGCATTCCTCCTACGAGCTGTACTTC

j_gene: TRBJ2-4
v_gene: TRBV18
abundance: NA
d_gene: NA
CDR3aa: CASSPRAEGNIQYF
CDR3nt: TGTGCCAGCTCACCAAGGGCAGAGGGAAACATTCAGTACTTC

j_gene: TRBJ2-7
v_gene: TRBV20-1
abundance: NA
d_gene: TRBD1
CDR3aa: CSAMSGQVSSYEQYF
CDR3nt: TGCAGTGCTATGTCGGGACAGGTGAGCTCCTACGAGCAGTACTTC

j_gene: TRBJ1-6
v_gene: TRBV19
abundance: NA
d_gene: NA
CDR3aa: CASSIGDVASPLHF
CDR3nt: TGTGCCAGTAGTATCGGAGACGTAGCTTCACCCCTCCACTTT

j_gene: TRBJ1-1
v_gene: TRBV19
abundance: NA
d_gene: NA
CDR3aa: CASIGPKEGKNTEAFF
CDR3nt: TGTGCCAGTATAGGCCCAAAGGAAGGTAAGAACACTGAAGCTTTCTTT

j_gene: TRBJ1-5
v_gene: TRBV7-9
abundance: few
d_gene: TRBD1
CDR3aa: CASSPPGTAVEPQHF
CDR3nt: TGTGCCAGCAGCCCTCCGGGGACAGCAGTTGAGCCCCAGCATTTT

j_gene: TRBJ2-7
v_gene: TRBV3-1
abundance: few
d_gene: NA
CDR3aa: CASSQEGLAYAYEQYF
CDR3nt: TGTGCCAGCAGCCAAGAGGGTCTAGCGTACGCCTACGAGCAGTACTTC

j_gene: TRBJ1-4
v_gene: TRBV3-1
abundance: many
d_gene: NA
CDR3aa: CASSQGDTAYEKLFF
CDR3nt: TGTGCCAGCAGCCAAGGGGACACTGCGTATGAAAAACTGTTTTTT

j_gene: TRBJ1-2
v_gene: TRBV28
abundance: many
d_gene: TRBD1
CDR3aa: CASSFPLDRVGYGYTF
CDR3nt: TGTGCCAGCAGTTTCCCCCTCGACAGGGTGGGCTATGGCTACACCTTC